The present TCR beta chain was sequenced within a study of T cells in Graves' hyperthyroidism and ophthalmopathy. TCR beta CDR3 regions were amplified from RNA. Researchers ran a first-round RT-PCR on the TCR CDR3 using the HTBI primer set. TCRdb used MiXCR to reprocess the multiplex PCR reads, holding one entry per CDR3 protein. The table lists over 300,000 distinct CDR3 sequences, more than 11% of them singletons, with approximately 9.9% in the top ten. This clonotype was observed many times. The V segment lost 6 bases and the J segment 2 bases; nucleotides outside the gene matches: 16. The CDR3 runs 16 residues. Germline CDR1 DFQATT, CDR2 SNEGSKA (reference sequence).

The rearrangement uses TRBV20-1 and TRBJ2-7; 7 bases agree with TRBD1. The TCR comes from a woman aged 55-70 years with Graves' hyperthyroidism. Sequenced: blood. The CDR3 nucleotides read TGCAGTGCCGAATCAAACGACAGGGCTACAACCTACGAGCAGTACTTC. Translation: CSAESNDRATTYEQYF.